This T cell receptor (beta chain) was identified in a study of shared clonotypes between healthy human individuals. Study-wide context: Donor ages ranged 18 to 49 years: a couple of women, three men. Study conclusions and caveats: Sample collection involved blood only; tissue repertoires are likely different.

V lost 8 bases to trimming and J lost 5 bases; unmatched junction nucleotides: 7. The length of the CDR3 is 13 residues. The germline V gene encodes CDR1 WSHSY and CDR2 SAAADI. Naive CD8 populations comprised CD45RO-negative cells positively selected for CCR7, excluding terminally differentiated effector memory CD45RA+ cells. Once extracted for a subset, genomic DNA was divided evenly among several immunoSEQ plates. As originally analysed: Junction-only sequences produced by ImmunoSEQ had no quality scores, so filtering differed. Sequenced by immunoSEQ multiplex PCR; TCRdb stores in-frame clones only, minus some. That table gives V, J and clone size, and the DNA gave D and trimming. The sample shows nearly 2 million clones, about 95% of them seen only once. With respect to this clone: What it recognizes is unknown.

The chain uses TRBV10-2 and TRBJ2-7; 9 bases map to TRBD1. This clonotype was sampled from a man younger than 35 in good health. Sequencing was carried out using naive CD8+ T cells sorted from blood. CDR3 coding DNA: TGCGCCAGCGGGGACAGGGCTGTGGACGAGCAGTACTTC. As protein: CASGDRAVDEQYF.